The clone carrying this TCR beta chain was counted between two and nine times. Losses at the gene ends were 5 bases for V and 8 bases for J; bases not matched to a gene: 5. The CDR3 runs 14 residues. Germline assignment: CDR1 LGHDT and CDR2 YNNKEL (reference sequence). The sample originates from a study of blood T cell repertoires in COVID-19. In the source study's methods: Reference gene primer amplification gave estimated nucleated cell counts. The assay was immunoSEQ multiplex PCR, and TCRdb's table has in-frame clones only and misses some. V and J calls and clone size come straight from that table; D and trimming were deduced from the DNA. The sample lists some 200,000 clones, around 81% occurring once.

The sequenced sample was peripheral blood. The clonotype originates from a woman between 25 and 40 years old who had recovered from COVID-19. The V gene is TRBV3-1 (or the pseudogene TRBV3-2), the J gene TRBJ2-7, with 14 bases matching TRBD2. CDR3 protein: CASSSGTSGRQQYF. DNA for the CDR3: TGTGCCAGCAGCTCGGGGACTAGCGGGAGACAGCAGTACTTC.